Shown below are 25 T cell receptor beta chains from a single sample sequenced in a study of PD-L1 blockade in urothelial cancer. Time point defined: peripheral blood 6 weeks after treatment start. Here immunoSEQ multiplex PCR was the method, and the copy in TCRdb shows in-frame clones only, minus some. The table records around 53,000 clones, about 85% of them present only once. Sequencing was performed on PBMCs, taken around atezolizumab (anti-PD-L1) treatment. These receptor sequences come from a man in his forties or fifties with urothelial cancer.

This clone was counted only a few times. CDR3 in amino acids: CASSQVGGIMNEQFF. For the CDR3, the DNA is TGTGCCAGCAGCCAAGTTGGCGGGATCATGAATGAGCAGTTCTTC. The chain carries TRBV14 and TRBJ2-1, with D tentatively TRBD2 (6 bases). This CDR3 spans 15 amino acids. Germline assignment: CDR1 SGHDN and CDR2 FVKESK. V gave up 1 base and J gave up 7 bases, with 14 bases separating them.

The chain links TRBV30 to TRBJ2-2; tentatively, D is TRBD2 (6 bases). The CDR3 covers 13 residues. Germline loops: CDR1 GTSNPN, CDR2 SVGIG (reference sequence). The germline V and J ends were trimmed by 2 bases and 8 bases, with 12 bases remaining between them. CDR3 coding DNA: TGTGCCTGGAGTTGGGGGGTCGGAGGGGAGCTGTTTTTT. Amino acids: CAWSWGVGGELFF.

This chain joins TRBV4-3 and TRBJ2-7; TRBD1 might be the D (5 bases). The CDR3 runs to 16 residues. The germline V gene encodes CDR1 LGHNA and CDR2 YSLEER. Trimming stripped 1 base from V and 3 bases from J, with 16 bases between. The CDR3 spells CASSQGLAGQYYEQYF. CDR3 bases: TGCGCCAGCAGCCAAGGACTGGCAGGGCAGTACTACGAGCAGTACTTC.

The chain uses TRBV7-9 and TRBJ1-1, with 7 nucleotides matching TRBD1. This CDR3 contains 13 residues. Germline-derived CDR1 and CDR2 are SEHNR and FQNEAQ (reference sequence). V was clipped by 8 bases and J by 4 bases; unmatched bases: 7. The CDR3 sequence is CASRRQGATEAFF. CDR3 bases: TGTGCCAGCCGAAGACAGGGAGCCACTGAAGCTTTCTTT.

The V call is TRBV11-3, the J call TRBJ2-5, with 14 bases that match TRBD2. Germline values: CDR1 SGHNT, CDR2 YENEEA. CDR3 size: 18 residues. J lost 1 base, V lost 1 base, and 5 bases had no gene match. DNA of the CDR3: TGTGCCAGCAGCTTAGGACTAGCGGGAGGGCCGCTCCAAGAGACCCAGTACTTC. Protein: CASSLGLAGGPLQETQYF.

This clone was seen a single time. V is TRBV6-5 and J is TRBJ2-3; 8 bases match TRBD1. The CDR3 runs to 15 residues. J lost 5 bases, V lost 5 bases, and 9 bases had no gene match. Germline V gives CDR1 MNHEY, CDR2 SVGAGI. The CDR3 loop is CASSLGQGRIDTQYF. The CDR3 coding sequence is TGTGCCAGCAGTCTCGGACAGGGACGGATAGATACGCAGTATTTT.

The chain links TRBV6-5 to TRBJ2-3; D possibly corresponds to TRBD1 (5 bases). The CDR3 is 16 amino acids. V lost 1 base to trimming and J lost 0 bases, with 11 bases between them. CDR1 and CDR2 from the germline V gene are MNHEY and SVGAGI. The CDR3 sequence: CASSYFRTTSTDTQYF. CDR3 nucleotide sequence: TGTGCCAGCAGTTACTTCCGGACAACTAGCACAGATACGCAGTATTTT.

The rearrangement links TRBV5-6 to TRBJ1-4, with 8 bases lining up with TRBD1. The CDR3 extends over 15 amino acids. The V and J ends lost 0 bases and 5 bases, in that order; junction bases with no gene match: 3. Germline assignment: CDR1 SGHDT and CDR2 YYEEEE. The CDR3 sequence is CASSLGTGKNEKLFF. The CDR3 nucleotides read TGTGCCAGCAGCTTGGGGACAGGGAAGAATGAAAAACTGTTTTTT.

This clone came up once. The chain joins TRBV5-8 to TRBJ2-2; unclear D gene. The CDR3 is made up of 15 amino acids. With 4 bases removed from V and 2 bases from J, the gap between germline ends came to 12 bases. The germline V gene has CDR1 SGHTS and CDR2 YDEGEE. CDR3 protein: CASSPDGANTGELFF. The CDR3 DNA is TGTGCCAGCAGCCCGGATGGAGCTAACACCGGGGAGCTGTTTTTT.

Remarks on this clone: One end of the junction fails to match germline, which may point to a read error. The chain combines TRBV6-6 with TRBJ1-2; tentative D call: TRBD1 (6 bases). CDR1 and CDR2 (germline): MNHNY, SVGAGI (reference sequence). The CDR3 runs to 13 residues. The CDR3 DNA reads TGTGCCAGCATCTTCCGGGACACCGATCCGGCGGCCTTC. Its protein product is CASIFRDTDPAAF.

The CDR3 region is CASSSDTSDEAFF. The CDR3 nucleotides read TGTGCCAGCAGCTCCGACACTTCTGATGAAGCTTTCTTT. V and J are TRBV11-3 and TRBJ1-1; D gene ambiguous. Trimming shortened V by 4 bases and J by 7 bases, and 13 bases separated the two germline ends. Germline V lookup: CDR1 SGHNT, CDR2 YENEEA. The CDR3 is made up of 13 amino acids. The entire variable domain, with the rest obtained from reference TRBV11-3 and TRBJ1-1, is as follows: EAGVVQSPRYKIIEKKQPVAFWCNPISGHNTLYWYLQNLGQGPELLIRYENEEAVDDSQLPKDRFSAERLKGVDSTLKIQPAELGDSAVYLCASSSDTSDEAFFGQGTRLTVV.

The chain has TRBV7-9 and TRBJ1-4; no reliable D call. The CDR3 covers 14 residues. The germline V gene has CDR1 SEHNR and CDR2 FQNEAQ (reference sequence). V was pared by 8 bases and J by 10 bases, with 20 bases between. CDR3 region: CASGRAGPQGKLFF. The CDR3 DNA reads TGTGCCAGCGGGAGGGCTGGGCCCCAAGGAAAACTGTTTTTT. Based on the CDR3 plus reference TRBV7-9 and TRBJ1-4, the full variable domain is DTGVSQNPRHKITKRGQNVTFRCDPISEHNRLYWYRQTLGQGPEFLTYFQNEAQLEKSRLLSDRFSAERPKGSFSTLEIQRTEQGDSAMYLCASGRAGPQGKLFFGSGTQLSVL.

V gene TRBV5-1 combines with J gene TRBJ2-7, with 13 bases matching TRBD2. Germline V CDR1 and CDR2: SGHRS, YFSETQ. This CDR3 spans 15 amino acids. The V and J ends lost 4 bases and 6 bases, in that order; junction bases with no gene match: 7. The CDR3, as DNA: TGCGCCAGCAGCCCACTAGCGGGGGGGCAATCCGAGCAGTACTTC. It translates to CASSPLAGGQSEQYF.

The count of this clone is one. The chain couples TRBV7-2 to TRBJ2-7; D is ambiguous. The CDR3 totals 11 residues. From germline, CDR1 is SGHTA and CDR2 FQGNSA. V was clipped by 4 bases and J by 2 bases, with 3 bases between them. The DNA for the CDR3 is TGTGCCAGCAGCTCAACCTACGAGCAGTACTTC. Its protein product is CASSSTYEQYF.

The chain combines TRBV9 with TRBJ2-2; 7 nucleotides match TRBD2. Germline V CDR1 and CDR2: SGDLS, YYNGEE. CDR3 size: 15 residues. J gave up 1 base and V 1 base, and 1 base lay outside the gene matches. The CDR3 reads CASSVPGGNTGELFF. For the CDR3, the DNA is TGTGCCAGCAGCGTACCGGGGGGGAACACCGGGGAGCTGTTTTTT.

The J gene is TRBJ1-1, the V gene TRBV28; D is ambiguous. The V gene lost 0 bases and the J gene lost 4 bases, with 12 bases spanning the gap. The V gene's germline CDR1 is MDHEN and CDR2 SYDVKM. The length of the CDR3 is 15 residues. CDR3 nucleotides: TGTGCCAGCAGTTTATGGTCAGCCGGAGGCACTGAAGCTTTCTTT. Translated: CASSLWSAGGTEAFF. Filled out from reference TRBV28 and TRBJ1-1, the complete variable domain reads DVKVTQSSRYLVKRTGEKVFLECVQDMDHENMFWYRQDPGLGLRLIYFSYDVKMKEKGDIPEGYSVSREKKERFSLILESASTNQTSMYLCASSLWSAGGTEAFFGQGTRLTVV.

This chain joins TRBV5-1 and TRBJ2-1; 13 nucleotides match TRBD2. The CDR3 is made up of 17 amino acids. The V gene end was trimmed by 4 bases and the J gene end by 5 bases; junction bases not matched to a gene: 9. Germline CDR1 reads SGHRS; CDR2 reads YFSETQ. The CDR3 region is CASSTGLAGTFDNEQFF. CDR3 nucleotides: TGCGCCAGCAGCACGGGACTAGCGGGAACCTTTGACAATGAGCAGTTCTTC.

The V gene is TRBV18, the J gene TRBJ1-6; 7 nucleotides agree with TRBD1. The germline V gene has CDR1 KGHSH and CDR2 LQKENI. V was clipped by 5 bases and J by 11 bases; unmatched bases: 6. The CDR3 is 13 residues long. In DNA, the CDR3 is TGTGCCAGCTCAGAGGGGGCCGCTCCACCCCTCCACTTT. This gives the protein CASSEGAAPPLHF.

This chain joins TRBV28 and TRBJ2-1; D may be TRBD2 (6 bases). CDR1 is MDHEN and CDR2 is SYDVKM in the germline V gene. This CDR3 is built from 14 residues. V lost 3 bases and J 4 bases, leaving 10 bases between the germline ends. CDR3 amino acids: CASSFSGDYNEQFF. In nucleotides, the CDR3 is TGTGCCAGCAGTTTTAGCGGAGATTACAATGAGCAGTTCTTC.

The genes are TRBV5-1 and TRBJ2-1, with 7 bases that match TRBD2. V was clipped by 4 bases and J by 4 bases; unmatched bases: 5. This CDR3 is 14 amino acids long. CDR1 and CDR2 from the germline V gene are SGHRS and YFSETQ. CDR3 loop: CASSITSAYNEQFF. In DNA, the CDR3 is TGCGCCAGCAGCATCACTAGCGCTTACAATGAGCAGTTCTTC.

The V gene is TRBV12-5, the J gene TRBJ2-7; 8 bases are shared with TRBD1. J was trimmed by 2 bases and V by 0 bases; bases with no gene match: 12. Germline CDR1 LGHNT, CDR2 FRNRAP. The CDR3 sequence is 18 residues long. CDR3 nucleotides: TGTGCTAGTGGTTTGGTAACGCGTAGGACAGGGTATACCTACGAGCAGTACTTC. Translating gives CASGLVTRRTGYTYEQYF.

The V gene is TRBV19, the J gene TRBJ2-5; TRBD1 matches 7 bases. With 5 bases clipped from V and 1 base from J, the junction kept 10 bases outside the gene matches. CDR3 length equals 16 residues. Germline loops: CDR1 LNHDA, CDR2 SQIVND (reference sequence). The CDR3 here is CASSDSPGTVQETQYF. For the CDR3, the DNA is TGTGCCAGTAGTGACAGTCCCGGGACAGTCCAAGAGACCCAGTACTTC.

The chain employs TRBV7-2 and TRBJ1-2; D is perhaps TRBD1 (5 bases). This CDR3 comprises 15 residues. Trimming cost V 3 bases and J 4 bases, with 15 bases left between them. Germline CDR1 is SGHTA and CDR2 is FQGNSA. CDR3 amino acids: CASSFGHTLPYGYTF. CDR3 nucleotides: TGTGCCAGCAGCTTTGGACACACGCTTCCCTATGGCTACACCTTC.

The CDR3 DNA reads TGTGCAAGTCGCTTACCCTTACAGAACACCGGGGAGCTGTTTTTT. This encodes CASRLPLQNTGELFF. The chain couples TRBV12-2 to TRBJ2-2; the table's D call, TRBD1, was not checked against the DNA. TRBV12-2 is deemed a pseudogene. The CDR3 contains 15 residues.

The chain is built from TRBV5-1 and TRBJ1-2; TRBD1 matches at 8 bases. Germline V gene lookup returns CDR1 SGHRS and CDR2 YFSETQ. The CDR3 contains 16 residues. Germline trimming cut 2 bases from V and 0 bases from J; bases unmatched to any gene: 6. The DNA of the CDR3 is TGCGCCAGCAGCTTCGGACAGGGCAGAGCTAACTATGGCTACACCTTC. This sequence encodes CASSFGQGRANYGYTF.